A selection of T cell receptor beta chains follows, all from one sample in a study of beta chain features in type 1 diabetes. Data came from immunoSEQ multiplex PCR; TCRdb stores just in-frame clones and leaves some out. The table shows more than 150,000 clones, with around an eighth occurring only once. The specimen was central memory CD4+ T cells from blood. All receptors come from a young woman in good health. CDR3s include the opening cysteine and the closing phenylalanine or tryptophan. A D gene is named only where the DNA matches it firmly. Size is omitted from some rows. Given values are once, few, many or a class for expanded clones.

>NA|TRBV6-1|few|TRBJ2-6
CASSGRDSLSGANVLTF
TGTGCCAGCAGTGGGAGGGACAGCCTCTCTGGGGCCAACGTCCTGACTTTC
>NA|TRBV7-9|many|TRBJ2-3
CASSLDPGSDTQYF
TGTGCCAGCAGCTTAGACCCGGGTTCAGATACGCAGTATTTT
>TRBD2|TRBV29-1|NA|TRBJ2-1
CSVERGASGTLGQFF
TGCAGCGTTGAAAGAGGGGCTAGCGGGACCCTAGGGCAGTTCTTC
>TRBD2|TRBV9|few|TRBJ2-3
CASSVPPGLAADTQYF
TGTGCCAGCAGCGTGCCTCCGGGACTAGCAGCAGATACGCAGTATTTT
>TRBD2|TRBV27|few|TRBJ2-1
CASTSGRLPNEQFF
TGTGCCAGCACTAGCGGGCGACTTCCCAATGAGCAGTTCTTC
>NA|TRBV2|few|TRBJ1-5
CASSQGNSNQPQHF
TGTGCCAGCAGCCAGGGGAATAGCAATCAGCCCCAGCATTTT
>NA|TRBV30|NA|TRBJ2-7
CAWGFHEGYEQYF
TGTGCCTGGGGGTTTCATGAGGGCTACGAGCAGTACTTC
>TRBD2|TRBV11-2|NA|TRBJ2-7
CASSLAGGGQYF
TGTGCCAGCAGCTTAGCGGGAGGAGGGCAGTACTTC
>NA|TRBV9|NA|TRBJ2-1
CASSVAPIEGDEQFF
TGTGCCAGCAGCGTAGCCCCCATCGAGGGGGATGAGCAGTTCTTC
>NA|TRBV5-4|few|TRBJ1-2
CASSFTSADVGYTF
TGTGCCAGCAGCTTTACGTCGGCGGATGTAGGCTACACCTTC
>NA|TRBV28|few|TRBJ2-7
CASSFPLELTFSYEQYF
TGTGCCAGCAGTTTTCCCCTGGAGCTGACGTTCTCCTACGAGCAGTACTTC
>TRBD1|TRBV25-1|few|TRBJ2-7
CASSEHGQGSYEQYF
TGTGCCAGCAGTGAACACGGACAGGGAAGCTACGAGCAGTACTTC
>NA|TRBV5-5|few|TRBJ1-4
CASSVDRSATNEKLFF
TGTGCCAGCAGCGTAGACAGGTCGGCAACTAATGAAAAACTGTTTTTT
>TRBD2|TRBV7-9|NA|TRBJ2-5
CASRSEGGKTQYF
TGTGCCAGCAGGAGCGAGGGAGGGAAGACCCAGTACTTC
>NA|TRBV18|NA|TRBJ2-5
CASSLRRETQYF
TGTGCCAGCTCTTTGCGGAGAGAGACCCAGTACTTC
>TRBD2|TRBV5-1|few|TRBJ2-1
CASSPGLAGPSYNEQFF
TGCGCCAGCAGCCCCGGACTAGCGGGCCCTTCCTACAATGAGCAGTTCTTC
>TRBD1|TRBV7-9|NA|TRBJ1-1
CASSLDRDTEAFF
TGTGCCAGCAGCTTGGACAGGGACACTGAAGCTTTCTTT
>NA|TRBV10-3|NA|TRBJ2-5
CAISGQVETQYF
TGTGCCATCAGTGGACAGGTAGAGACCCAGTACTTC
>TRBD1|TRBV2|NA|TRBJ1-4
CASSEAGTGGVSEKLFF
TGTGCCAGCAGTGAAGCCGGGACAGGGGGCGTCAGTGAAAAACTGTTTTTT
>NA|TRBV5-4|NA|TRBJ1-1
CASSFRENTEAFF
TGTGCCAGCAGCTTCCGGGAGAACACTGAAGCTTTCTTT
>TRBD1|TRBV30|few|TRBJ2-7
CAWSVTGVKYEQYF
TGTGCCTGGAGTGTAACAGGGGTAAAGTACGAGCAGTACTTC
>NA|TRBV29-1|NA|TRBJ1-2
CSVYREGYGYTF
TGCAGCGTTTACAGGGAAGGCTATGGCTACACCTTC
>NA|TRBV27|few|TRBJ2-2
CASSPQVTSQLFF
TGTGCCAGCAGCCCCCAGGTTACTTCTCAGCTGTTTTTT
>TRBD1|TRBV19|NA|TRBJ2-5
CASSIVPGQGEETQYF
TGTGCCAGTAGTATAGTCCCCGGACAGGGGGAAGAGACCCAGTACTTC
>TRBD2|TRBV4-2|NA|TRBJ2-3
CASSPGLAGGPNTQYF
TGTGCCAGCAGCCCGGGACTAGCGGGAGGGCCGAATACGCAGTATTTT
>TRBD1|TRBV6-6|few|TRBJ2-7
CASSQPGQGVYEQYF
TGTGCCAGCAGTCAACCGGGACAGGGAGTCTACGAGCAGTACTTC
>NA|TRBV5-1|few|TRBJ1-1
CASSLRWGANVAEAFF
TGCGCCAGCAGCCTCAGGTGGGGCGCGAACGTCGCTGAAGCTTTCTTT